The rows below give T cell receptor beta chains drawn from one sample of a study of cytomegalovirus exposure and HLA in healthy donors. Assay used: immunoSEQ multiplex PCR; TCRdb lists only in-frame clones, some missing. This table holds about 95,000 clones, less than 80% found once. Sequencing was carried out using PBMCs. These receptors were obtained from a woman aged 40 to 50 in good health and CMV-seropositive. Each CDR3 is given with its conserved first and last residue. D genes are given only for firm matches. Clone sizes are given selectively: once, few, many, or a class where the clone is expanded.

clone_size: few; v_call: TRBV28; d_call: -; j_call: TRBJ2-3; cdr3_aa: CASVAVSTDTQYF; cdr3_nt: TGTGCCAGCGTAGCCGTGAGCACAGATACGCAGTATTTT
clone_size: -; v_call: TRBV28; d_call: TRBD1; j_call: TRBJ2-6; cdr3_aa: CASSLRRTGSGANVLTF; cdr3_nt: TGTGCCAGCAGTTTAAGACGGACAGGCTCTGGGGCCAACGTCCTGACTTTC
clone_size: few; v_call: TRBV5-1; d_call: -; j_call: TRBJ1-2; cdr3_aa: CASSRIDSYGYTF; cdr3_nt: TGCGCCAGCAGTCGTATTGACAGCTATGGCTACACCTTC
clone_size: -; v_call: TRBV5-4; d_call: -; j_call: TRBJ2-1; cdr3_aa: CASSFGGENNEQFF; cdr3_nt: TGTGCCAGCAGCTTCGGGGGAGAAAACAATGAGCAGTTCTTC
clone_size: -; v_call: TRBV6-6; d_call: TRBD1; j_call: TRBJ2-7; cdr3_aa: CASSYRDSYEQYF; cdr3_nt: TGTGCCAGCAGTTACCGGGACAGCTACGAGCAGTACTTC
clone_size: -; v_call: TRBV2; d_call: -; j_call: TRBJ2-3; cdr3_aa: CASSVLGTDTQYF; cdr3_nt: TGTGCCAGCAGTGTACTAGGCACAGATACGCAGTATTTT
clone_size: -; v_call: TRBV10-3; d_call: -; j_call: TRBJ2-5; cdr3_aa: CAISSVRGAGETQYF; cdr3_nt: TGTGCCATCAGCTCAGTACGGGGGGCGGGGGAGACCCAGTACTTC
clone_size: many; v_call: TRBV7-9; d_call: -; j_call: TRBJ1-1; cdr3_aa: CASSLVRLGDAFF; cdr3_nt: TGTGCCAGCAGCTTAGTACGGTTAGGAGATGCTTTCTTT
clone_size: -; v_call: TRBV2; d_call: TRBD2; j_call: TRBJ2-7; cdr3_aa: CASGGLVAYEQYF; cdr3_nt: TGTGCCAGCGGGGGACTAGTTGCCTACGAGCAGTACTTC
clone_size: -; v_call: TRBV6-6; d_call: TRBD1; j_call: TRBJ1-4; cdr3_aa: CASSGQGGNEKLFF; cdr3_nt: TGTGCCAGCAGTGGACAGGGAGGTAATGAAAAACTGTTTTTT
clone_size: -; v_call: TRBV7-2; d_call: TRBD1; j_call: TRBJ1-1; cdr3_aa: CASSYRQGAIGTEAFF; cdr3_nt: TGTGCCAGCAGCTATCGACAGGGGGCGATTGGTACTGAAGCTTTCTTT
clone_size: -; v_call: TRBV5-1; d_call: TRBD1; j_call: TRBJ1-2; cdr3_aa: CASSTTGDGRYGYTF; cdr3_nt: TGCGCCAGCAGCACAACAGGGGACGGACGCTATGGCTACACCTTC
clone_size: few; v_call: TRBV11-2; d_call: TRBD2; j_call: TRBJ2-1; cdr3_aa: CASSPSGRAWDEQFF; cdr3_nt: TGTGCCAGCAGCCCGAGCGGGAGGGCCTGGGATGAGCAGTTCTTC
clone_size: -; v_call: TRBV30; d_call: TRBD2; j_call: TRBJ2-7; cdr3_aa: CATGGSYEQYF; cdr3_nt: TGTGCCACGGGGGGGTCCTACGAGCAGTACTTC
clone_size: -; v_call: TRBV2; d_call: -; j_call: TRBJ1-3; cdr3_aa: CASSRIPGGSGNTIYF; cdr3_nt: TGTGCCAGCAGTCGAATCCCGGGGGGCTCTGGAAACACCATATATTTT
clone_size: -; v_call: TRBV2; d_call: -; j_call: TRBJ1-4; cdr3_aa: CASTPRSFATNEKLFF; cdr3_nt: TGTGCCAGCACCCCTCGCAGTTTTGCAACTAATGAAAAACTGTTTTTT